This T cell receptor beta chain emerged from a study of CXCR3-negative and CXCR3-positive naive CD8 T cells. Study observations and caveats: CXCR3-positive naive cells carried more hydrophobic TRB CDR3s than CXCR3-negative ones.

CDR3 length: 17 residues. CDR1 is SGHTA and CDR2 is FQGTGA in the germline V gene. About this clonotype: Antigen unknown.

Each TRB cDNA library was prepared by 5' RACE (with UMI labels). TCRdb reanalyzed the 5' RACE reads, giving one entry per CDR3 protein sequence and no DNA. This listing includes some 130,000 distinct CDR3 sequences. The J gene is TRBJ2-2, the V gene TRBV7-3; no DNA is available, so the TRBD1 call from TCRdb remains unchecked. Sequenced: naive CXCR3+ CD8+ T cells from blood. Stated subset: CD45RO-CCR7+CD27+CD95- naive CD8+ T cells expressing CXCR3 (TNR3+). The sequence came from a human donor in good health. Some clones in this sample may be carry-over from other donors' samples. The CDR3 region is CASSETPGTGITGELFF.